What follows are 3 T cell receptor beta chains derived from one specimen sequenced in a study of T cell clones after liver transplantation. Libraries were prepared by immunoSEQ multiplex PCR; TCRdb keeps only in-frame clonotypes and omits some of them. The sample lists about 74,000 clones, roughly 80% seen once, with around 0.66% in the top ten. This specimen consisted of CD4+ T cells from blood, obtained before liver transplant. The receptors were sampled from a human donor who received a liver transplant.

V and J are TRBV28 and TRBJ1-5; no definite D call. V gave up 5 bases and J gave up 5 bases, with 7 bases separating them. The germline V gene has CDR1 MDHEN and CDR2 SYDVKM. The CDR3 consists of 12 residues. In DNA, the CDR3 is TGTGCCAGCAGTCCCCTTCATCAGCCCCAGCATTTT. Translated, it gives CASSPLHQPQHF.

Here the CDR3 DNA reads TGTGCCAGCAGCGGTCTGGATCGTAGGACTGAAGCTTTCTTT. Protein product: CASSGLDRRTEAFF. V is TRBV7-8 and J is TRBJ1-1, with D unclear. Per the germline V gene, CDR1 is SGHVS and CDR2 is FQNEAQ. This CDR3 contains 14 residues. Trimming left V 5 bases short and J 5 bases short, with 15 bases between.

V usage is TRBV28 and J usage is TRBJ1-5, with TRBD1 as a possible D gene (6 bases). Germline V lookup: CDR1 MDHEN, CDR2 SYDVKM. The CDR3 is 15 amino acids. Trimming removed 7 bases at V and 2 bases at J, with 15 bases between. The CDR3 coding sequence is TGTGCCAGCAAGGGGGGGCACGGTGGCAATCAGCCCCAGCATTTT. This translates into CASKGGHGGNQPQHF. Full variable domain (missing parts from reference TRBV28 and TRBJ1-5): DVKVTQSSRYLVKRTGEKVFLECVQDMDHENMFWYRQDPGLGLRLIYFSYDVKMKEKGDIPEGYSVSREKKERFSLILESASTNQTSMYLCASKGGHGGNQPQHFGDGTRLSIL.